These 23 T cell receptor beta chains were all obtained from the same sample, sequenced in a study of beta chain features in type 1 diabetes. Antigen specificity for these receptors is unknown. Whole-study findings and limits: Across all four CD4+ subsets, people with type 1 diabetes showed modestly shorter TCRB CDR3s.

All of the isolated RNA was reverse transcribed, so expressed TCRB transcripts were sequenced. The table came from immunoSEQ multiplex PCR; TCRdb's copy has only in-frame clones and leaves some out. Of 250,000 to 300,000 clones listed, roughly 24% are singletons. Sequenced input: naive CD4+ T cells from blood. The receptors come from a woman between 25 and 40 years old with type 1 diabetes.

This clone was picked up a small number of times. The chain joins TRBV29-1 to TRBJ2-1; 9 bases line up with TRBD2. Germline CDR1 and CDR2: SQVTM and ANQGSEA. The CDR3 contains 13 residues. Trimming removed 7 bases from V and 8 bases from J; junction bases left unmatched: 9. The CDR3 spells CSARLAEVHEQFF. The CDR3 DNA reads as TGCAGCGCTCGACTAGCGGAGGTCCATGAGCAGTTCTTC.

This chain uses TRBV7-3 with TRBJ2-3; D may be TRBD1 (5 bases). Germline V gene data show CDR1 as SGHTA and CDR2 as FQGTGA. This CDR3 is built from 15 residues. V was clipped by 3 bases and J by 3 bases, with 13 bases between them. Here the CDR3 DNA reads TGTGCCAGCAGCTTCGGCAGGGTAACGACAGATACGCAGTATTTT. Translating it yields CASSFGRVTTDTQYF. Looking up the rest from reference TRBV7-3 and TRBJ2-3 gives the full variable domain: GAGVSQTPSNKVTEKGKYVELRCDPISGHTALYWYRQSLGQGPEFLIYFQGTGAADDSGLPNDRFFAVRPEGSVSTLKIQRTERGDSAVYLCASSFGRVTTDTQYFGPGTRLTVL.

The chain joins TRBV6-5 to TRBJ2-3; 11 nucleotides match TRBD1. The CDR3 is 14 residues long. Losses at the gene ends were 8 bases for V and 8 bases for J; bases not matched to a gene: 9. CDR1 and CDR2 from the germline V gene are MNHEY and SVGAGI. CDR3 nucleotides: TGTGCCAGCGGACGGACAGGGGGCGAAGTTACGCAGTATTTT. Protein product: CASGRTGGEVTQYF.

CDR3 protein: CSVAGQGANEQYF. The CDR3 bases are TGCAGCGTAGCCGGCCAGGGGGCGAATGAGCAGTACTTC. The genes are TRBV29-1 and TRBJ2-7; 8 nucleotides align to TRBD1. Germline CDR1 is SQVTM and CDR2 is ANQGSEA. Germline trimming cut 6 bases from V and 7 bases from J; bases unmatched to any gene: 11. The CDR3 covers 13 residues.

V gene TRBV6-5 combines with J gene TRBJ2-3, with 7 bases aligning to TRBD1. The CDR3 contains 14 residues. Germline V CDR1 and CDR2: MNHEY, SVGAGI. Germline trimming cut 7 bases from V and 4 bases from J; bases unmatched to any gene: 8. The CDR3 coding sequence is TGTGCCAGCAATGTACAGGGGATCCCAGATACGCAGTATTTT. Its translation is CASNVQGIPDTQYF.

This clone turned up a few times. The V call is TRBV6-5, the J call TRBJ1-4, with unresolved D. V was shortened by 0 bases and J by 7 bases, with 12 bases between the two germline ends. CDR1 and CDR2 from the germline V gene are MNHEY and SVGAGI. CDR3 length: 15 amino acids. The CDR3 bases are TGTGCCAGCAGTTACTCGGCGGGCGTCGGTGAAAAACTGTTTTTT. It translates to CASSYSAGVGEKLFF.

The DNA of the CDR3 is TGTGCCAGCAGCCCCGGTAGGCTGACTAATCAGCCCCAGCATTTT. Encoded protein: CASSPGRLTNQPQHF. This sequence joins TRBV9 and TRBJ1-5; D not resolved. This CDR3 region has 15 residues. CDR1 and CDR2 (germline): SGDLS, YYNGEE. V lost 4 bases, J lost 4 bases, and 15 bases lay in between.

CDR3 amino acids: CASSQTGQGHGYTF. For the CDR3, the DNA is TGCGCCAGCAGCCAAACCGGACAGGGACATGGCTACACCTTC. J is TRBJ1-2 and V is TRBV4-1, with 8 bases that match TRBD1. The CDR3 length is 14 residues. Germline V gene data show CDR1 as MGHRA and CDR2 as YSYEKL. After removal of 2 bases from V and 6 bases from J, the junction contained 5 bases not matched to a gene.

This chain connects TRBV11-2 to TRBJ2-1, with 8 bases matching TRBD2. Germline V gene lookup returns CDR1 SGHAT and CDR2 FQNNGV. The CDR3 consists of 15 residues. J was trimmed by 8 bases and V by 2 bases; bases with no gene match: 8. CDR3 nucleotides: TGTGCCAGCAGCTTATCCTACGGGAGGGCGGATGAGCAGTTCTTC. This sequence encodes CASSLSYGRADEQFF.

V and J are TRBV4-1 and TRBJ1-2; tentative D call: TRBD1 (5 bases). The germline V gene has CDR1 MGHRA and CDR2 YSYEKL. The CDR3 has 15 amino acids. V lost 0 bases, J lost 6 bases, and 14 bases lay in between. The CDR3 bases are TGCGCCAGCAGCCAAGATTCCACAGGCGCTAATGGCTACACCTTC. Protein product: CASSQDSTGANGYTF.

The genes are TRBV2 and TRBJ1-2, with D maybe TRBD1 (5 bases). This CDR3 has 14 amino acids. Germline assignment: CDR1 SNHLY and CDR2 FYNNEI. V lost 4 bases and J 4 bases, leaving 13 bases between the germline ends. CDR3 loop: CASSADSGGYGYTF. The DNA for the CDR3 is TGTGCCAGCAGTGCAGACAGTGGTGGCTATGGCTACACCTTC.

The V gene is TRBV11-2, the J gene TRBJ2-5, with 13 bases lining up with TRBD2. This CDR3 comprises 19 residues. CDR1 is SGHAT, CDR2 FQNNGV, per germline. The V segment lost 5 bases and the J segment 1 base; nucleotides outside the gene matches: 13. The CDR3 region has the DNA TGTGCCAGCAGCAAGCCCACTAGCGGGAGGGCATTATTCCAAGAGACCCAGTACTTC. Translating gives CASSKPTSGRALFQETQYF.

The gene calls are TRBV29-1 and TRBJ1-1; 9 bases fit TRBD1. The CDR3 is 13 residues long. Per the germline V gene, CDR1 is SQVTM and CDR2 is ANQGSEA. With V trimmed by 6 bases and J by 1 base, 3 bases remained unmatched. This CDR3 reads CSVLQGANTEAFF. As DNA, the CDR3 is TGCAGCGTGTTACAGGGGGCGAACACTGAAGCTTTCTTT.

This chain uses TRBV7-2 with TRBJ2-5; a weak D match, TRBD2 (5 bases). The CDR3 is 13 residues long. CDR1 and CDR2 from the germline V gene are SGHTA and FQGNSA. Between the trimmed V and J ends, which lost 5 bases and 3 bases, there was a span of 10 bases. The CDR3 spells CASSKRREETQYF. The CDR3 nucleotides read TGTGCCAGCAGCAAGAGGCGGGAAGAGACCCAGTACTTC.

The V gene is TRBV29-1, the J gene TRBJ1-1; 8 bases align to TRBD1. Losses at the gene ends were 5 bases for V and 4 bases for J; bases not matched to a gene: 3. Germline CDR1 and CDR2: SQVTM and ANQGSEA. The CDR3 covers 12 residues. CDR3 DNA sequence: TGCAGCGTTTGGGACAGGACCACTGAAGCTTTCTTT. Its protein product is CSVWDRTTEAFF.

The chain has TRBV25-1 and TRBJ2-7; D is unresolved. V gave up 1 base and J gave up 7 bases, with 5 bases separating them. This CDR3 is built from 11 residues. Per the germline V gene, CDR1 is MGHDK and CDR2 is SYGVNS. The CDR3 region is CASSELEEQYF. CDR3 bases: TGTGCCAGCAGTGAATTGGAGGAGCAGTACTTC.

The V and J genes are TRBV7-3 and TRBJ2-3, with 11 bases matching TRBD2. The germline V gene has CDR1 SGHTA and CDR2 FQGTGA. The CDR3 contains 17 residues. Germline trimming cut 5 bases from V and 6 bases from J; bases unmatched to any gene: 13. In DNA form, the CDR3 reads TGTGCCAGCAGCCCCTACGAAACTAGCGGGAGTACCGATACGCAGTATTTT. This encodes CASSPYETSGSTDTQYF.

The chain has TRBV7-3 and TRBJ2-5, with D maybe TRBD2 (6 bases). The CDR3 contains 14 residues. The ends were cut back, 5 bases at V and 5 bases at J, with 15 bases in the middle. Per the germline V gene, CDR1 is SGHTA and CDR2 is FQGTGA. For the CDR3, the DNA is TGTGCCAGCAGCCCAACGGGGGTCGGGGAGACCCAGTACTTC. This encodes CASSPTGVGETQYF.

This clone was seen a handful of times. V and J are TRBV19 and TRBJ2-3; 10 nucleotides match TRBD2. The CDR3 length is 18 residues. Germline loops: CDR1 LNHDA, CDR2 SQIVND (reference sequence). V lost 5 bases, J lost 1 base, and 12 bases stayed unmatched. The CDR3 here is CASSVGGPSGRGTDTQYF. In DNA, the CDR3 is TGTGCCAGTAGTGTTGGGGGCCCCAGCGGGAGGGGCACAGATACGCAGTATTTT. The variable domain in full, with the rest retrieved from reference TRBV19 and TRBJ2-3, is DGGITQSPKYLFRKEGQNVTLSCEQNLNHDAMYWYRQDPGQGLRLIYYSQIVNDFQKGDIAEGYSVSREKKESFPLTVTSAQKNPTAFYLCASSVGGPSGRGTDTQYFGPGTRLTVL.

The chain is built from TRBV18 and TRBJ1-3; D uncertain. This CDR3 region has 13 residues. CDR1 is KGHSH and CDR2 is LQKENI in the germline V gene. The V and J ends lost 3 bases and 4 bases respectively, with 7 bases between them. The CDR3, as DNA: TGTGCCAGCTCACCGGAACAGGGAAACACCATATATTTT. It specifies CASSPEQGNTIYF.

This clone was counted between two and nine times. The V call is TRBV27, the J call TRBJ2-5; a weak D match, TRBD1 (5 bases). The V gene lost 5 bases and the J gene lost 5 bases, with 9 bases spanning the gap. The CDR3 length is 12 residues. Germline loops: CDR1 MNHEY, CDR2 SMNVEV (reference sequence). This CDR3 reads CASSQGRETQYF. The CDR3 DNA reads TGTGCCAGCAGTCAGGGCCGGGAGACCCAGTACTTC.

The J gene is TRBJ2-3, the V gene TRBV29-1; maybe TRBD1 (7 bases). Germline V gene data show CDR1 as SQVTM and CDR2 as ANQGSEA. The CDR3 sequence is 15 residues long. Trimming removed 8 bases at V and 2 bases at J, with 20 bases between. CDR3 coding DNA: TGCAGCCCGGACCGGGGGACAGTTTACACAGATACGCAGTATTTT. Translating it yields CSPDRGTVYTDTQYF.

This clone was found a few times. The chain employs TRBV7-9 and TRBJ2-7, with D possibly being TRBD1 (6 bases). The CDR3 length is 14 residues. Trimming took off 10 bases at V and 1 base at J, with 17 bases between the two ends. The germline gives CDR1 SEHNR, CDR2 FQNEAQ (reference sequence). The CDR3 reads CATQLQGPSYEQYF. CDR3 DNA: TGTGCCACCCAACTACAGGGCCCGTCCTACGAGCAGTACTTC.